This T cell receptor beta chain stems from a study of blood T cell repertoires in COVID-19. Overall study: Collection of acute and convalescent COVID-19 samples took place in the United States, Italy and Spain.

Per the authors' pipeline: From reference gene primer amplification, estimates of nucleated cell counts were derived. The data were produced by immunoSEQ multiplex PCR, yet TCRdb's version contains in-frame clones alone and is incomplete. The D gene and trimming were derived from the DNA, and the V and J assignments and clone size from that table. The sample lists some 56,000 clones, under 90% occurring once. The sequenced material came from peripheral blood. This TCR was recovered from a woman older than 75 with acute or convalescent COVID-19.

CDR3 bases: TGTGCCAGCAGCTTGGGGGACAGTAGGAATGAAAAACTGTTTTTT. Translating it yields CASSLGDSRNEKLFF. The chain joins TRBV5-5 to TRBJ1-4, with TRBD1 matching 7 bases. Germline loops: CDR1 SGHKS, CDR2 YYEKEE (reference sequence). The ends lost 0 bases at V and 5 bases at J; junction bases unmatched: 4. This CDR3 has 15 residues.